These 3 T cell receptor beta chains came from one sample sequenced in a study of CD4 T cells in relation to SARS-CoV-2 and coronaviruses. Sequencing used immunoSEQ multiplex PCR; TCRdb keeps in-frame clones, though not all of them. Here the sample spans roughly 68,000 clones, roughly 93% being singletons. Unexposed donor CD4+ T cells date from about 2011-2018, before the COVID-19 pandemic. The specimen sequenced was naive CD4+ T cells from PBMCs. Subset meaning: naive CD4+ T cells isolated by negative enrichment. The source of these receptors is a human donor in good health.

This chain joins TRBV6-2 or TRBV6-3 and TRBJ1-5; a weak D match, TRBD1 (5 bases). V lost 0 bases to trimming and J lost 0 bases, with 12 bases between them. The CDR3 contains 17 residues. Germline CDR1 MNHEY, CDR2 SVGEGT. The CDR3 nucleotides are TGTGCCAGCAGTTACTCGTTGACAGATAATAGCAATCAGCCCCAGCATTTT. Translation: CASSYSLTDNSNQPQHF.

The chain is built from TRBV12-3 or TRBV12-4 and TRBJ1-1; the D is unclear. The CDR3 loop spans 13 amino acids. With 3 bases removed from V and 1 base from J, the gap between germline ends came to 6 bases. The CDR3 DNA is TGTGCCAGCAGTTTCCGGAAGAACACTGAAGCTTTCTTT. Translated: CASSFRKNTEAFF.

This chain connects TRBV5-4 to TRBJ1-1; D unclear. CDR3 size: 14 residues. From germline, CDR1 is SGHNT and CDR2 YYREEE (reference sequence). V was trimmed by 0 bases and J by 0 bases, leaving 6 bases between them. The CDR3 nucleotides are TGTGCCAGCAGCTTGGACAGACTGAACACTGAAGCTTTCTTT. It yields the protein CASSLDRLNTEAFF.